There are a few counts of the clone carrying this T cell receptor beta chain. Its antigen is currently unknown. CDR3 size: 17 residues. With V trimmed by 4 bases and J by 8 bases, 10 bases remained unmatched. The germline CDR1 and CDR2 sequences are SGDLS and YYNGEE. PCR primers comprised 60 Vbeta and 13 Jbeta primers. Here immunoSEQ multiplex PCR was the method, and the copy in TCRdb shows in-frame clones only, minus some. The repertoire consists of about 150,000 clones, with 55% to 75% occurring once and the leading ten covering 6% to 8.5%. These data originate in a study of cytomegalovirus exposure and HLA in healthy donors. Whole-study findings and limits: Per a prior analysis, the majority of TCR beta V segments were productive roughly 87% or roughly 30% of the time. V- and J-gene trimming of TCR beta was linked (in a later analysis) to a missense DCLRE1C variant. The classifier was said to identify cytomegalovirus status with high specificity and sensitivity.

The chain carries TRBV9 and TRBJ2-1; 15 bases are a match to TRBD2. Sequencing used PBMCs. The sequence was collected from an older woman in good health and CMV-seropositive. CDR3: CASSPGLAGGLSYEQFF. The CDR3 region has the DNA TGTGCCAGCAGCCCCGGACTAGCGGGAGGGCTCTCCTATGAGCAGTTCTTC.